A selection of T cell receptor beta chains follows, all from one sample in a study of tumor-infiltrating lymphocytes in primary liver carcinoma. In TCRdb, the multiplex PCR reads were re-called with MiXCR into one record per CDR3 protein. Of tens of thousands of distinct CDR3 sequences in the sample, 72% are singletons; the top ten hold approximately 19%. The sequenced sample consisted of liver tumor tissue from sampling region 1. The source of these receptors is a middle-aged man with primary liver carcinoma and hepatitis B virus infection. Both conserved end residues are part of each CDR3. Fields, in order: J gene, D gene, V gene, clone size, CDR3 DNA, CDR3 protein. D genes are given only for firm matches. The size entry is marked missing in some rows and otherwise reads once, few, many or a size class.

TRBJ1-1 | NA | TRBV11-2 | NA | TGTGCCGGCAGCTGGGACCGGGCTGAAGCATTCTTT | CAGSWDRAEAFF
TRBJ2-7 | NA | TRBV5-4 | NA | TGTGCCAGCAGCTTGGAAGTGACTACCATCACCTACGAGCAGTACTTC | CASSLEVTTITYEQYF
TRBJ2-2 | TRBD2 | TRBV11-1 | NA | TGTGCCAGCAACTCCCCAGCGGGAGGGCCGTGGGCCAGGGAGCTGTTTTTT | CASNSPAGGPWARELFF
TRBJ2-3 | TRBD2 | TRBV5-1 | NA | TGCGCCAGCAGCTTGCAACGGGAGGCCGGTACGCAGTGTTTT | CASSLQREAGTQCF
TRBJ1-3 | NA | TRBV9 | NA | TGTGCCAGCAGCGCAGGACCGCGGGGAAACACCATATATTTT | CASSAGPRGNTIYF
TRBJ2-3 | TRBD1 | TRBV10-1 | NA | TGCGCCAGCAGTCCGGACAGGGAGCAAGATACGCAGTATTTT | CASSPDREQDTQYF
TRBJ2-1 | TRBD2 | TRBV20-1 | NA | TGCAGCGCTAGAGTTCGACGGGAGGGCCCGAGCTCCTACAATGTGCAGTTCTTC | CSARVRREGPSSYNVQFF
TRBJ2-1 | TRBD2 | TRBV29-1 | NA | TGCAGCGTCCTCAATGCGGGAGGGCCAGATGAGCAGTTCTTC | CSVLNAGGPDEQFF
TRBJ2-1 | NA | TRBV29-1 | many | TGCAGCGTTGTGGAGAACTTCTCCTACAATGAGCAGTTCTTC | CSVVENFSYNEQFF
TRBJ2-1 | NA | TRBV11-2 | NA | TGTGCCAGCAGTCCCCACCCCAACAATGAGCAGTTCTTC | CASSPHPNNEQFF
TRBJ2-3 | TRBD1 | TRBV13 | NA | TGTGCCTGCAGCTTGGGACAGAAGTATGGTGGTACGCAGTATTTT | CACSLGQKYGGTQYF
TRBJ2-3 | NA | TRBV6-5 | NA | TGTGCCAGCAGTTCCCAGGCTCAGGATACGCAGTATTTT | CASSSQAQDTQYF
TRBJ1-6 | NA | TRBV10-3 | many | TGTGCCATCCGGGACCTAGAGGGAAATTCACCCCTCCACTTT | CAIRDLEGNSPLHF
TRBJ2-7 | NA | TRBV11-1 | NA | TGTGCCAGCAGCTTAGCGGGAACAGAACAGTGCTTC | CASSLAGTEQCF
TRBJ2-1 | NA | TRBV12-3/TRBV12-4 | NA | TGTGCCAGCGGGAAGTGCGGGATTACGTTCTTC | CASGKCGITFF
TRBJ2-5 | NA | TRBV29-1 | NA | TGCAGCGTTGAAGATCATCAGGCGAGGGAGCATTACTTC | CSVEDHQAREHYF
TRBJ1-2 | NA | TRBV6-1 | NA | TGTGCCAGCAGCAGACAGGATGGGGGCTACACCTTC | CASSRQDGGYTF
TRBJ2-7 | NA | TRBV12-3/TRBV12-4 | NA | TGTGCCAGCAGGTCACGAGGACGGAGGAACTACGAGCAGTACTTC | CASRSRGRRNYEQYF
TRBJ1-1 | NA | TRBV7-8 | NA | TGTGCCAGCAGTCAAGGGTGGGGAAGGGGTACTGAAGCTTTCTTT | CASSQGWGRGTEAFF
TRBJ1-1 | NA | TRBV6-2/TRBV6-3 | NA | TGTGCCAGAAGTCCTCCGCCCTTACAGGGAGATAACACTGAAGCTTTCTTT | CARSPPPLQGDNTEAFF
TRBJ2-1 | TRBD2 | TRBV29-1 | NA | TGCAGCTATAAAGCCCCGCCTAGCGGGATACGGGAGCAGTTCTTC | CSYKAPPSGIREQFF
TRBJ1-6 | NA | TRBV11-2 | NA | TGTGCCGGCAGCTTAGGTGCAGGATTAAATTCACCCCTCCACTTC | CAGSLGAGLNSPLHF
TRBJ2-7 | TRBD2 | TRBV12-3/TRBV12-4 | NA | TGTGCCAGCACTTTATTAGCGGGAGGGCCTTCCCACGAGCAGTACTTC | CASTLLAGGPSHEQYF
TRBJ2-7 | NA | TRBV6-5 | NA | TGTGCCACCATGGCGGGGAGAAGCTCCTACGAGCAGTACTTC | CATMAGRSSYEQYF
TRBJ2-1 | NA | TRBV6-2/TRBV6-3 | NA | TGTGCCAGCACCAGGGGTCCTCTTTACAGTGAGCAGTCCTTC | CASTRGPLYSEQSF
TRBJ2-2 | NA | TRBV10-3 | many | TGTGCCATCAGCCCGACGGAGGGCGGGGAGCTGTTTTTT | CAISPTEGGELFF
TRBJ2-7 | NA | TRBV4-1 | NA | TGCGCCGGCAGCCCATCAAACGACAGTCCTCCGAGGGAGCAGTACTTC | CAGSPSNDSPPREQYF
TRBJ1-2 | NA | TRBV28 | many | TGTGCCATCCCCCTAGATTCAGGTGGCTACACCTTC | CAIPLDSGGYTF
TRBJ2-2 | NA | TRBV6-1 | NA | TGTGCCAGCAGGCTTGTATATCTGGCCGGGGAGCTGTTTTTT | CASRLVYLAGELFF
TRBJ2-2 | TRBD2 | TRBV12-3/TRBV12-4 | NA | TGTGCCGGCAGTTTGTTAGCGGGAGTAGTCACCGGGGAGATGTTTTTT | CAGSLLAGVVTGEMFF
TRBJ2-3 | TRBD2 | TRBV5-1 | NA | TGCGCCAGCAGCTTGATGCTAGCGGGAGCGGACACAGATACGCAGTATTTT | CASSLMLAGADTDTQYF
TRBJ2-7 | TRBD2 | TRBV4-1 | NA | TGCGCCAGCAGCCGGTCGTTCGGGGGGGTTGACGAGTGGTACTTC | CASSRSFGGVDEWYF
TRBJ2-3 | NA | TRBV5-4 | NA | TGTGTCAGCAGTACGGTAACTGGGACTGGCGGCACAGATACACAGTATTTT | CVSSTVTGTGGTDTQYF
TRBJ2-3 | NA | TRBV4-1 | NA | TGCGCCAACAGCCAAGATATACTAGCTCTGGATATGCAGTATTTT | CANSQDILALDMQYF
TRBJ2-3 | TRBD1 | TRBV24-1 | NA | TGTGCCACCAGTGATGGACAGGACAATCAGCCCCAGTATTTT | CATSDGQDNQPQYF